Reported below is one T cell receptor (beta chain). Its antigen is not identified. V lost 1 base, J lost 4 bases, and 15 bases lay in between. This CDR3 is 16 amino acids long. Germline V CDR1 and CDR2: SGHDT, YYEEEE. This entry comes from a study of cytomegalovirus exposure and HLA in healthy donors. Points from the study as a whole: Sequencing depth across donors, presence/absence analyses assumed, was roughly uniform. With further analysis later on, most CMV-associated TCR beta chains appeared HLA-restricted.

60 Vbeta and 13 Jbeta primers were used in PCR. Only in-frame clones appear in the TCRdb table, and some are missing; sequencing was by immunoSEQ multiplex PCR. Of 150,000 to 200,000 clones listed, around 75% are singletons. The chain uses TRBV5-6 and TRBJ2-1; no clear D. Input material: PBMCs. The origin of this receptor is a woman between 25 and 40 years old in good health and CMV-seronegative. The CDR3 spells CASSLIALALYNEQFF. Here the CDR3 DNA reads TGTGCCAGCAGCTTGATAGCCCTCGCCTTGTACAATGAGCAGTTCTTC.